This T cell receptor (beta chain) was documented in a study of shared clonotypes between healthy human individuals. The overall study: Two female and a few male donors aged 18 to 49 were enrolled.

This clone was found once. The antigen is undetermined. From germline, CDR1 is LGHNA and CDR2 YSLEER. The CDR3 is made up of 15 amino acids. With 0 bases removed from V and 4 bases from J, the gap between germline ends came to 12 bases. The sorted-subset replicate PCRs were given around 200 ng DNA, which is tens of thousands of T cell genomes. The table came from immunoSEQ multiplex PCR; TCRdb's copy has only in-frame clones and leaves some out. In the table there are 2 million to 2.5 million clones, more than 85% of which are singletons. Study-level points and caveats: Sampling included only blood; tissue repertoires likely differ.

In the CD4+ fraction, cells were divided into CD45RA+ naive and CD45RA-negative memory subsets. V gene TRBV4-3 combines with J gene TRBJ1-2; D unresolved. This clonotype was obtained from a man aged 18 to 30 in good health. Some clones in this sample may be carry-over from other donors' samples. The specimen was naive CD4+ T cells from PBMCs. The subset is: CD45RA+ positively selected. CDR3 residues: CASSQDFSEVYGYTF. The CDR3 coding sequence is TGCGCCAGCAGCCAAGATTTTTCAGAAGTCTATGGCTACACCTTC.